This passage covers 11 T cell receptor beta chains from one sample sequenced in a study of blood T cell repertoires in COVID-19. Using immunoSEQ multiplex PCR, the repertoire was profiled, and TCRdb retains in-frame clones only, with some absent. The sample has around 310,000 clones, 88% seen once. Sequencing input: PBMCs or T cells enriched from blood (not recorded which). The receptors come from a man aged 30 to 45 who had recovered from COVID-19.

This sequence joins TRBV5-1 and TRBJ1-5; the match to TRBD1 covers 7 bases. This CDR3 spans 15 amino acids. V dropped 3 bases and J dropped 4; count of bases not matched to a gene: 7. Germline CDR1 and CDR2: SGHRS and YFSETQ. In DNA, the CDR3 is TGCGCCAGCAGCTACGGGACAGCTCATAATCAGCCCCAGCATTTT. Translated, it gives CASSYGTAHNQPQHF.

The chain couples TRBV16 to TRBJ2-1; 8 bases fit TRBD1. This CDR3 is 16 amino acids long. After removal of 2 bases from V and 4 bases from J, the junction contained 7 bases not matched to a gene. The germline CDR1 and CDR2 sequences are KGHSY and FQNENV. CDR3 protein: CASSQQGARVYNEQFF. The CDR3, as DNA: TGTGCCAGCAGCCAACAGGGGGCGCGGGTATACAATGAGCAGTTCTTC.

The J gene is TRBJ1-2, the V gene TRBV6-5; TRBD1 matches 9 bases. V lost 6 bases, J lost 8 bases, and 7 bases stayed unmatched. There are 13 residues in the CDR3. Germline CDR1 is MNHEY and CDR2 is SVGAGI. CDR3 protein: CASSKRTGEGYTF. In DNA form, the CDR3 reads TGTGCCAGCAGCAAAAGGACAGGGGAGGGCTACACCTTC.

J is TRBJ1-5 and V is TRBV5-1; TRBD1 agrees at 7 bases. This CDR3 region has 15 residues. The junction had 8 bases not matched to a gene; V was cut back by 4 bases and J by 4 bases. Germline V gives CDR1 SGHRS, CDR2 YFSETQ. CDR3 region: CASSPHPDRNQPQHF. CDR3 DNA sequence: TGCGCCAGCAGCCCCCACCCGGACAGGAATCAGCCCCAGCATTTT. Using reference TRBV5-1 and TRBJ1-5 for the parts outside the CDR3, the full variable domain is KAGVTQTPRYLIKTRGQQVTLSCSPISGHRSVSWYQQTPGQGLQFLFEYFSETQRNKGNFPGRFSGRQFSNSRSEMNVSTLELGDSALYLCASSPHPDRNQPQHFGDGTRLSIL.

V gene TRBV19 combines with J gene TRBJ1-5; the D gene is possibly TRBD1 (5 bases). The germline V and J ends were trimmed by 3 bases and 0 bases, with 9 bases remaining between them. Germline V gene sequence: CDR1 LNHDA, CDR2 SQIVND (reference sequence). The CDR3 totals 15 residues. The CDR3 spells CASSITGYSNQPQHF. For the CDR3, the DNA is TGTGCCAGTAGTATTACAGGATATAGCAATCAGCCCCAGCATTTT.

The rearrangement uses TRBV7-9 and TRBJ1-6; 7 bases are a match to TRBD1. The germline gives CDR1 SEHNR, CDR2 FQNEAQ (reference sequence). V lost 2 bases to trimming and J lost 7 bases; unmatched junction nucleotides: 5. There are 15 residues in the CDR3. The chain's CDR3 is CASSLNAGGNSPLHF. The CDR3 DNA sequence: TGTGCCAGCAGCTTAAATGCAGGGGGAAATTCACCCCTCCACTTT.

This chain connects TRBV5-4 to TRBJ2-4, with 8 positions matching TRBD1. Germline CDR1 and CDR2: SGHNT and YYREEE (reference sequence). Trimming at V came to 2 bases and at J to 4 bases, leaving 11 bases not matched to a gene. This CDR3 spans 17 amino acids. The chain's CDR3 is CASSFRQGNPAKNIQYF. In DNA form, the CDR3 reads TGTGCCAGCAGCTTTCGACAGGGGAACCCCGCTAAAAACATTCAGTACTTC.

In its sample, this clone was seen once. Here the CDR3 DNA reads TGTGCCAGCAGCACGCGGGACAGTATATATAACTATGGCTACACCTTC. Translated, it gives CASSTRDSIYNYGYTF. The chain is built from TRBV9 and TRBJ1-2; 7 nucleotides line up with TRBD1. CDR1 is SGDLS, CDR2 YYNGEE, per germline. Trimming at V came to 4 bases and at J to 1 base, leaving 10 bases not matched to a gene. The CDR3 extends over 16 amino acids.

The genes are TRBV6-4 and TRBJ1-6; the D gene is possibly TRBD1 (6 bases). The ends were cut back, 0 bases at V and 9 bases at J, with 9 bases in the middle. Germline V CDR1 and CDR2: MRHNA, SNTAGT. This CDR3 has 14 amino acids. CDR3 region: CASSDSQGRSPLHF. DNA for the CDR3: TGTGCCAGCAGTGACTCACAGGGCCGTTCACCCCTCCACTTT.

The chain recombines TRBV4-2 with TRBJ1-5, with no clear D. The length of the CDR3 is 14 residues. Looked up from germline, CDR1 is LGHNA and CDR2 is YNFKEQ. V gave up 0 bases and J gave up 3 bases, with 6 bases separating them. The CDR3 DNA follows: TGTGCCAGCAGCCAAGATGACATCAATCAGCCCCAGCATTTT. Residues: CASSQDDINQPQHF.

This chain's CDR3 is CAVRGRGNTIYF. The CDR3 region has the DNA TGTGCCGTCAGGGGGCGTGGAAACACCATATATTTT. This rearrangement joins TRBV7-8 to TRBJ1-3, with 8 bases that match TRBD1. The CDR3 has 12 residues. Losses at the gene ends were 11 bases for V and 3 bases for J; bases not matched to a gene: 3. Germline assignment: CDR1 SGHVS and CDR2 FQNEAQ. Full variable domain (remainder filled in from reference TRBV7-8 and TRBJ1-3): GAGVSQSPRYKVAKRGQDVALRCDPISGHVSLFWYQQALGQGPEFLTYFQNEAQLDKSGLPSDRFFAERPEGSVSTLKIQRTQQEDSAVYLCAVRGRGNTIYFGEGSWLTVV.